The clone carrying this TCR beta chain was seen many times. These data come from a study of response to subunit inactivated influenza vaccine. The germline V gene has CDR1 GTSNPN and CDR2 SVGIG (reference sequence). V trimming: 6 bases; J trimming: 3 bases; junction bases outside the gene matches: 4. This CDR3 region has 12 residues. Via MiXCR, TCRdb re-called the RT-PCR reads, giving one row per CDR3 protein. This table has around 850,000 distinct CDR3 sequences, approximately 18% appearing once. The input for sequencing was PBMCs from blood, taken 5 to 6 days after vaccination. This receptor was identified in a man aged 50 to 60 who received an inactivated influenza vaccine. The chain recombines TRBV30 with TRBJ2-7, with TRBD1 identical over 8 bases. CDR3 in DNA: TGTGCCTGCCCCGGGACAGGCTACGAGCAGTACTTC. As protein: CACPGTGYEQYF.